This TCR beta chain was captured by sequencing in a study of beta chain features in type 1 diabetes. On the study more broadly: Similarity in age, gender and cell yields was seen between patients and healthy donors. Across every sample, roughly 100 million sorted cells were examined in total.

Whole-study findings and limits: Among patients with Type 1 diabetes, TCRB CDR3s were moderately but significantly shorter in every one of the four CD4+ subsets. Shorter templates might be favored by PCR, equally in patients and controls.

CDR3 size: 14 residues. Looked up from germline, CDR1 is MDHEN and CDR2 is SYDVKM. Trimming removed 5 bases at V and 4 bases at J, with 14 bases between. Every bit of the isolated RNA underwent reverse transcription, so sequencing read expressed TCRB transcripts. Data came from immunoSEQ multiplex PCR; TCRdb stores just in-frame clones and leaves some out. The sample has 95,000 to 150,000 clones, approximately 16% seen once. Notes on this clone: Its target is unknown.

The chain recombines TRBV28 with TRBJ1-2, with a possible D match to TRBD1 (5 bases). The sequencing sample was made of central memory CD4+ T cells from blood. The clonotype comes from a man aged 25-45 years with type 1 diabetes. DNA of the CDR3: TGTGCCAGCAGTGGTACCCTACAGGCCTATGGCTACACCTTC. Its translation is CASSGTLQAYGYTF.